This T cell receptor (beta chain) is drawn from a study of identical twins. This clonotype appeared many times. Trimming at V came to 5 bases and at J to 6 bases, leaving 16 bases not matched to a gene. From germline, CDR1 is MNHEY and CDR2 SMNVEV (reference sequence). This CDR3 is built from 19 residues. TCRdb recomputed calls from the 5' RACE reads with MiXCR, one row per CDR3 protein. This sample has a few hundred thousand distinct CDR3 sequences, with more than 13% found just once. The same data also went into a second study, on yellow fever vaccine responses in identical twins.

The clonotype comes from a woman younger than 30 in good health. The sample consisted of CD4+ T cells sorted from blood. The genes are TRBV27 and TRBJ2-2, with TRBD2 identical over 12 bases. CDR3 protein: CASSPPTMLAGGTPGELFF. In DNA form, the CDR3 reads TGTGCCAGCAGTCCACCAACGATGCTAGCGGGAGGGACTCCCGGGGAGCTGTTTTTT.